Below are 9 T cell receptor beta chains sequenced from a single sample in a study of CDR3 diversity in severe acne (dated by TCRdb to the late 2010s). The receptor library was made with PCR. TCRdb records Illumina HiSeq 2000 as the sequencer. TCRdb passed the public sequencing reads through fastp at Q25 and MiXCR, retaining productive beta sequences. A single entry per CDR3 protein holds the most common genes and DNA from its merged rows. Recorded for this sample are over 100,000 distinct CDR3 sequences; roughly half of them occurred a single time. Together, the top ten hold 9.5% to 15% of the sample. The sample was blood. The origin of the receptors is a male donor with acne.

V is TRBV20-1 and J is TRBJ2-7; 10 bases agree with TRBD2. The CDR3 has 16 residues. The V segment lost 3 bases and the J segment 2 bases; nucleotides outside the gene matches: 10. Germline loops: CDR1 DFQATT, CDR2 SNEGSKA (reference sequence). CDR3 in amino acids: CSARAITSGITYEQYF. The CDR3 DNA follows: TGCAGTGCTAGGGCTATTACTAGCGGGATTACCTACGAGCAGTACTTC.

The chain combines TRBV20-1 with TRBJ2-1; D may be TRBD2 (6 bases). The CDR3 has 15 amino acids. CDR1 and CDR2 from the germline V gene are DFQATT and SNEGSKA (reference sequence). V dropped 3 bases and J dropped 2 bases, with 14 bases sitting between them. CDR3: CSARTAGSPYNEQFF. The CDR3 nucleotides are TGCAGTGCTAGGACCGCCGGGAGTCCCTACAATGAGCAGTTCTTC.

The chain recombines TRBV7-8 with TRBJ2-1, with 14 bases identical to TRBD2. CDR3 size: 15 residues. Germline V gene data show CDR1 as SGHVS and CDR2 as FQNEAQ. The trim removed 5 bases at V and 8 bases at J, leaving 5 bases unmatched. CDR3 in amino acids: CASSPTSGRAYEQFF. The CDR3 DNA follows: TGTGCCAGCAGCCCGACTAGCGGGAGGGCCTATGAGCAGTTCTTC.

Concerning this clonotype itself: This could be a read error, since a much larger clone is one nucleotide away. The chain links TRBV2 to TRBJ1-1, with no clear D. CDR1 and CDR2 (germline): SNHLY, FYNNEI. This CDR3 has 12 amino acids. The chain's CDR3 is CASSSLNTGAFF. The CDR3 DNA sequence: TGTGCCAGCAGTTCCTTGAACACTGGAGCTTTCTTT.

The V call is TRBV5-1, the J call TRBJ2-7; D gene unclear. Trimming shortened V by 0 bases and J by 4 bases, and 8 bases separated the two germline ends. The CDR3 totals 13 residues. CDR1 and CDR2 from the germline V gene are SGHRS and YFSETQ. The CDR3 coding sequence is TGCGCCAGCAGCTTGGGGGTGGGGTACGAGCAGTACGTC. It encodes CASSLGVGYEQYV.

This clonotype is classed as medium-sized. This chain connects TRBV6-1 to TRBJ1-6; D gene uncertain. With 4 bases removed from V and 4 bases from J, the gap between germline ends came to 8 bases. CDR3 length: 14 residues. CDR1 is MNHNS and CDR2 is SASEGT in the germline V gene. In nucleotides, the CDR3 is TGTGCCAGCAGTGCGGGTCCATATAATTCACCCCTCCACTTT. Protein: CASSAGPYNSPLHF.

V gene TRBV20-1 combines with J gene TRBJ2-7; no reliable D call. Germline V gene sequence: CDR1 DFQATT, CDR2 SNEGSKA (reference sequence). The CDR3 runs to 13 residues. Trimming stripped 1 base from V and 1 base from J, with 8 bases between. For the CDR3, the DNA is TGCAGTGCTAGAGGTTGGGTTTCCTACGAGCAGTACTTC. This encodes CSARGWVSYEQYF.

This clonotype was picked up many times. V gene TRBV5-8 combines with J gene TRBJ1-2; D perhaps matches TRBD1 (6 bases). Germline V gene sequence: CDR1 SGHTS, CDR2 YDEGEE. The CDR3 is 16 residues long. Trimming removed 3 bases from V and 4 bases from J, with 19 bases in between. The CDR3 nucleotides are TGTGCCAGCAGCTCCGAGGTGACAGGTGGAACCTATGGCTACACCTTC. Amino acid sequence: CASSSEVTGGTYGYTF.

This clonotype was counted at least ten times. V is TRBV4-1 and J is TRBJ2-7; 9 bases agree with TRBD2. The V and J ends lost 4 bases and 4 bases, in that order; junction bases with no gene match: 8. This CDR3 region has 15 residues. In germline, CDR1 is MGHRA, CDR2 YSYEKL. Here the CDR3 reads CASSLRAGGRYEQYF. DNA of the CDR3: TGCGCCAGCAGCCTACGGGCGGGGGGGCGGTACGAGCAGTACTTC.